This T cell receptor (beta chain) was documented in a study of shared clonotypes between healthy human individuals. The V end was cut by 1 base, the J end by 1 base, with 13 bases between. The CDR3 length is 17 residues. Germline CDR1 and CDR2: MNHEY and SMNVEV (reference sequence). Deep was the level at which the assay was run. TCRdb's table, derived via immunoSEQ multiplex PCR, lists solely in-frame clones and lacks some. This sample yields some 2,000,000 clones, of which 85% to 95% are seen a single time; 0.9% to 1.3% belongs to the top ten. CD45RO-negative cells were positively selected for CCR7, leaving out terminally differentiated effector memory CD45RA+ cells. The study enrolled healthy HIV-negative adults without recent acute infections or vaccinations as donors.

The material sequenced was naive CD8+ T cells sorted from blood. The chain joins TRBV27 to TRBJ2-2, with D perhaps matching TRBD1 (6 bases). The source of this sequence is a man between 18 and 35 years old in good health. The CDR3, as DNA: TGTGCCAGCAGTTTATACCATGGGGGCCTGAACACCGGGGAGCTGTTTTTT. This sequence encodes CASSLYHGGLNTGELFF.